This is a list of T cell receptor beta chains from one sample in a study of T cells in Graves' hyperthyroidism and ophthalmopathy. TCRdb re-analysed the multiplex PCR reads in MiXCR, keeping a single row per CDR3 protein. The sample lists hundreds of thousands of distinct CDR3 sequences, 35% seen once, with around a third in the top ten. The sequenced material came from blood. All receptors come from a woman between 40 and 55 years old with Graves' hyperthyroidism. Both conserved end residues are part of each CDR3. The D gene is left open where the match is weak. Some rows mark clone size as missing; the rest say once, few, many or name a class of expanded clone.

cdr3_nt	cdr3_aa	clone_size	v_call	j_call	d_call
TGCAGTGCTGGTACCGGGACAGGGGGCAGGAAGGCCCAAGAGACCCAGTACTTC	CSAGTGTGGRKAQETQYF	-	TRBV20-1	TRBJ2-5	TRBD1
TGTGCCAGCAGCCAAGTCGGCGGTCGCGAGCAGTACTTC	CASSQVGGREQYF	few	TRBV3-1	TRBJ2-7	-
TGTGCCAGCAGCTCCGGGAGGGACTATGGCTACACCTTC	CASSSGRDYGYTF	-	TRBV7-2	TRBJ1-2	-
TGTGCCAGCAGTTTATATCCGGCGTCTGGTTCACCCCTCCACTTT	CASSLYPASGSPLHF	few	TRBV27	TRBJ1-6	-
TGTGCCAGCAGTTACTTTGGGGGGAATTATGGCTACACCTTC	CASSYFGGNYGYTF	-	TRBV10-3	TRBJ1-2	-
TGTGCCAGCAGTTACGAGCTCACCCTTTCCGAGCAGTACTTC	CASSYELTLSEQYF	-	TRBV10-3	TRBJ2-7	-
TGTGCCAGCAGCTTAGATGGGACAGGGCCCCTCCGGGACAGTCAGCCCCAGCATTTT	CASSLDGTGPLRDSQPQHF	-	TRBV11-2	TRBJ1-5	TRBD1
TGTGCCAGTAGTATTAATCTTTGGACTGAAGCTTTCTTT	CASSINLWTEAFF	few	TRBV19	TRBJ1-1	-
TGTGCCAGCAGCCCCACCGATGGGGGGCCTGGCACTGAAGCTTTCTTT	CASSPTDGGPGTEAFF	-	TRBV12-3/TRBV12-4	TRBJ1-1	-
TGTGCCAGCAGCCCGGACAGGGATTCTAGAAGCTACACCTTC	CASSPDRDSRSYTF	many	TRBV7-3	TRBJ1-2	TRBD1
TGCAGTGCTAAGGGACTAGCGAGAGGAGGGGCGGGGGAGCTGTTTTTT	CSAKGLARGGAGELFF	few	TRBV20-1	TRBJ2-2	TRBD2
TGTGCCAGCAGTGAAACTGTCCGGAGCGAGCAGTACTTC	CASSETVRSEQYF	many	TRBV2	TRBJ2-7	-
TGTGCCAGCAGCCTCGGTCAGAGTAATTCACCCCTCCACTTT	CASSLGQSNSPLHF	many	TRBV7-9	TRBJ1-6	-
TGTGCCAGCAGCTTAGACGGACAGGGAGGCTCTGGGGCCAACGTCCTGACTTTC	CASSLDGQGGSGANVLTF	many	TRBV7-3	TRBJ2-6	TRBD1
TGTGCCAGCAGCTTCTGGGCAACTAATGAAAAACTGTTTTTT	CASSFWATNEKLFF	-	TRBV7-2	TRBJ1-4	-
TGTGCCAGCAGCGTAGACAGGGGCAGTTACCACGAGCAGTACTTC	CASSVDRGSYHEQYF	many	TRBV9	TRBJ2-7	TRBD1
TGTGCCACCAGCAGAGATATTGGGCAGTCGTACTCCTACGAGCAGTACTTC	CATSRDIGQSYSYEQYF	-	TRBV15	TRBJ2-7	-
TGTGCCAGCAGCTTAGCCCTTGGGGACACCGGGGAGCTGTTTTTT	CASSLALGDTGELFF	few	TRBV7-3	TRBJ2-2	-
TGTGCCAGCAGTTTGGAAAGGGCGGGTGGAAACACCATATATTTT	CASSLERAGGNTIYF	-	TRBV12-3/TRBV12-4	TRBJ1-3	-
TGCGCCAGCAGCTTTGGGACTAGGGCATTGGAGACCCAGTACTTC	CASSFGTRALETQYF	-	TRBV5-1	TRBJ2-5	TRBD2
TGTGCCAGCAGTGAAGCGCTCCCGACAGGGGAGCAGTACTTC	CASSEALPTGEQYF	many	TRBV2	TRBJ2-7	TRBD1
TGCAGCGTTGAGCCCGGACAGATCTACTCTGGGGCCAACGTCCTGACTTTC	CSVEPGQIYSGANVLTF	-	TRBV29-1	TRBJ2-6	-
TGTGCCAGCATTCGGGGACGAGACCTCTTCTATGGAAACACCATATATTTT	CASIRGRDLFYGNTIYF	few	TRBV12-3/TRBV12-4	TRBJ1-3	-
TGTGCCAGCAGAAGACTAGCGGGAGACGGGGAGCTGTTTTTT	CASRRLAGDGELFF	few	TRBV6-1	TRBJ2-2	TRBD2
TGTGCCAGCAGCTTCAAAGACGGATCCTACGAGCAGTACTTC	CASSFKDGSYEQYF	many	TRBV7-2	TRBJ2-7	-
TGTGCCTGGAGTGTTCCGAACGGGGTCCCCGAGCAGTACTTC	CAWSVPNGVPEQYF	-	TRBV30	TRBJ2-7	-